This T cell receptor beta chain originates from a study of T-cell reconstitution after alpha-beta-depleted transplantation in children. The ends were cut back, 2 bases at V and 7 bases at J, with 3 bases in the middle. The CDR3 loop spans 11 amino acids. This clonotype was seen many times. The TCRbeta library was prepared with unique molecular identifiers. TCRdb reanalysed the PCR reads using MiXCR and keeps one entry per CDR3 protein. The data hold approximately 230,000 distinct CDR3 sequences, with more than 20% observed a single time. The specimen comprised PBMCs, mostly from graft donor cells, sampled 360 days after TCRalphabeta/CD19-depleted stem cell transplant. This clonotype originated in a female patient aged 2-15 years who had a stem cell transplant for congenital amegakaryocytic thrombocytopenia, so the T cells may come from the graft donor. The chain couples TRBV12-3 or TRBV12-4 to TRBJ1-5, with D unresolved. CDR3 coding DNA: TGTGCCAGCAGTTTAACCCAGCCCCAGCATTTT. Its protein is CASSLTQPQHF.